Listed below are T cell receptor beta chains from one sample, sequenced in a study of shared clonotypes between healthy human individuals. Measured with immunoSEQ multiplex PCR; TCRdb has only the in-frame clones, and not every one. The sample holds more than 500,000 clones, around 96% seen once. The source material was naive CD8+ T cells sorted from blood. The receptors were sampled from a woman younger than 45 in good health. The CDR3 runs from the conserved cysteine through the conserved F or W. A D gene is named only where the DNA matches it firmly. For some rows the clone size is stated as once, few or many, or as a class when expanded; others skip it.

NA,16,TRBJ2-7,TRBV5-1,NA,CASSLAIQGRDYEQYF,TGCGCCAGCAGCTTGGCAATACAGGGCCGGGACTACGAGCAGTACTTC
NA,14,TRBJ2-2,TRBV28,NA,CASSFRGYTGELFF,TGTGCCAGCAGTTTTCGGGGGTACACCGGGGAGCTGTTTTTT
NA,14,TRBJ2-7,TRBV6-5,TRBD2,CASSLAGGQYEQYF,TGTGCCAGCAGTCTAGCGGGAGGACAATACGAGCAGTACTTC
NA,14,TRBJ2-7,TRBV28,TRBD2,CASSLSGSRYEQYF,TGTGCCAGCAGTTTAAGCGGGAGTAGGTACGAGCAGTACTTC
NA,15,TRBJ2-5,TRBV19,NA,CASSIALLGQETQYF,TGTGCCAGTAGTATAGCCCTGTTGGGCCAAGAGACCCAGTACTTC
NA,14,TRBJ2-2,TRBV7-6,TRBD2,CASSLLREHGELFF,TGTGCCAGCAGCTTATTGCGGGAGCACGGGGAGCTGTTTTTT
NA,13,TRBJ1-4,TRBV5-6,NA,CASSLQGGEKLFF,TGTGCCAGCAGTCTTCAGGGCGGCGAAAAACTGTTTTTT
NA,14,TRBJ2-7,TRBV9,TRBD2,CASSDGDYTYEQYF,TGTGCCAGCAGCGATGGGGACTACACCTACGAGCAGTACTTC
NA,15,TRBJ2-7,TRBV5-1,TRBD2,CASSLVEREDYEQYF,TGCGCCAGCAGCTTGGTAGAGCGGGAGGACTACGAGCAGTACTTC
NA,13,TRBJ2-7,TRBV9,NA,CASSGPRTAEQYF,TGTGCCAGCAGCGGACCGAGGACGGCAGAGCAGTACTTC
NA,16,TRBJ2-7,TRBV27,TRBD2,CASSLSPGLAAYEQYF,TGTGCCAGCAGTTTATCCCCCGGACTAGCGGCTTACGAGCAGTACTTC
NA,12,TRBJ2-1,TRBV28,NA,CASTLGNNEQFF,TGTGCCAGCACCTTGGGAAACAATGAGCAGTTCTTC
NA,14,TRBJ2-5,TRBV27,NA,CASSLLFGQETQYF,TGTGCCAGCAGTTTATTATTCGGACAAGAGACCCAGTACTTC
NA,15,TRBJ2-7,TRBV27,NA,CASRLNRDTPHEQYF,TGTGCCAGCAGACTAAACCGGGACACACCCCACGAGCAGTACTTC
NA,13,TRBJ2-7,TRBV29-1,NA,CSVGPDTQYEQYF,TGCAGCGTTGGTCCGGACACTCAATACGAGCAGTACTTC
once,14,TRBJ1-5,TRBV5-6,NA,CASRGWGSNQPQHF,TGTGCCAGCAGGGGGTGGGGAAGCAATCAGCCCCAGCATTTT
once,16,TRBJ1-3,TRBV4-1,TRBD1,CASSVRQGASGNTIYF,TGCGCCAGCAGCGTCCGACAGGGAGCCTCTGGAAACACCATATATTTT
NA,14,TRBJ2-7,TRBV4-1,NA,CASSPRQASYEQYF,TGCGCCAGCAGCCCTCGACAGGCCTCCTACGAGCAGTACTTC
NA,15,TRBJ2-3,TRBV5-6,TRBD2,CASSSSGIYTDTQYF,TGTGCCAGCAGCTCTAGCGGGATCTACACAGATACGCAGTATTTT
NA,15,TRBJ1-1,TRBV11-2,TRBD1,CASSLAGTGYTEAFF,TGTGCCAGCAGCTTAGCCGGGACAGGGTACACTGAAGCTTTCTTT
NA,13,TRBJ2-1,TRBV7-9,NA,CASSPAPSHEQFF,TGTGCCAGCAGCCCCGCCCCCAGTCATGAGCAGTTCTTC
NA,14,TRBJ2-7,TRBV27,NA,CASSPGQSSYEQYF,TGTGCCAGCAGTCCCGGACAGAGCTCCTACGAGCAGTACTTC
once,12,TRBJ2-1,TRBV29-1,NA,CSVIYSYNEQFF,TGCAGCGTTATTTACAGTTACAATGAGCAGTTCTTC
NA,15,TRBJ2-1,TRBV7-8,NA,CASSLSPAVGNEQFF,TGTGCCAGCAGCTTATCTCCAGCGGTAGGCAATGAGCAGTTCTTC
NA,12,TRBJ2-7,TRBV13,NA,CASSLGEDEQYF,TGTGCCAGCAGCTTAGGGGAGGACGAGCAGTACTTC
NA,12,TRBJ2-7,TRBV5-1,NA,CASSLESYEQYF,TGCGCCAGCAGCTTGGAGAGCTACGAGCAGTACTTC